What follows are 7 T cell receptor beta chains derived from one specimen sequenced in a study of blood T cell repertoires in COVID-19 (dated by TCRdb to 2020 to 2022). To prepare the library, the immunoSEQ multiplex PCR assay was applied. Held by TCRdb, this immuneACCESS table contains in-frame sequences only and omits some clones. Under half of the omission traces to an unresolved V gene where checked; the cause of the rest is unknown. The sample data list around 57,000 clones, and about nine tenths of these were observed just once. The biggest ten clones account for approximately 20% of the sample. The sequenced sample consisted of peripheral blood. The receptors derive from a woman older than 75 with COVID-19, enrolled during active disease.

The chain's CDR3 is CASIPTWRGDNEQFF. As DNA, the CDR3 is TGTGCCAGCATCCCGACTTGGCGGGGCGATAATGAGCAGTTCTTC. This rearrangement joins TRBV5-5 to TRBJ2-1, with D possibly matching TRBD2 (6 bases). The V and J ends lost 6 bases and 7 bases respectively, with 20 bases between them. The CDR3 length is 15 residues. The germline CDR1 and CDR2 sequences are SGHKS and YYEKEE (reference sequence).

The chain links TRBV18 to TRBJ1-2, with TRBD1 as a possible D gene (6 bases). Trimming removed 1 base from V and 6 bases from J, with 12 bases in between. CDR1 and CDR2 (germline): KGHSH, LQKENI. The CDR3 runs 14 residues. The DNA of the CDR3 is TGTGCCAGCTCACCACGCGGGGGCGCGGATGGCTACACCTTC. Encoded protein: CASSPRGGADGYTF.

V usage is TRBV30 and J usage is TRBJ2-7; possible D gene TRBD2, 6 bases. Deletions cut 5 bases from V and 7 bases from J, with 21 bases between. CDR3 size: 14 residues. Per germline, CDR1 GTSNPN and CDR2 SVGIG (reference sequence). CDR3 DNA: TGTGCCTGGGGGGGGAGCTACAGAGCTACAGAGCAGTACTTC. Amino acid sequence: CAWGGSYRATEQYF.

J is TRBJ2-2 and V is TRBV19, with 9 bases fitting TRBD2. There are 14 residues in the CDR3. V lost 9 bases and J lost 5; bases outside the gene matches: 7. Germline V gives CDR1 LNHDA, CDR2 SQIVND (reference sequence). CDR3 in amino acids: CASLSGGWTGELFF. In nucleotides, the CDR3 is TGTGCCAGCCTTAGCGGGGGTTGGACCGGGGAGCTGTTTTTT.

The sample holds a few counts of this clone. The V and J genes are TRBV11-2 and TRBJ1-3; D might be TRBD1 (5 bases). From germline, CDR1 is SGHAT and CDR2 FQNNGV. The CDR3 totals 15 residues. With 5 bases removed from V and 0 bases from J, the gap between germline ends came to 11 bases. This chain's CDR3 is CASSAQVTSGNTIYF. For the CDR3, the DNA is TGTGCCAGCAGCGCACAGGTGACCTCTGGAAACACCATATATTTT.

The rearrangement joins TRBV19 to TRBJ2-7, with TRBD1 matching 7 bases. Trimming took 3 bases from V and 0 from J; bases not matched to a gene: 5. The CDR3 has 15 amino acids. The V gene's germline CDR1 is LNHDA and CDR2 SQIVND (reference sequence). Written as DNA, the CDR3 is TGTGCCAGTAGTATGGGCCAGGGGGTCTCCTACGAGCAGTACTTC. It is translated as CASSMGQGVSYEQYF.

The chain carries TRBV4-2 and TRBJ2-1; 7 bases are shared with TRBD2. V lost 3 bases to trimming and J lost 4 bases; unmatched junction nucleotides: 12. The CDR3 totals 17 residues. Per the germline V gene, CDR1 is LGHNA and CDR2 is YNFKEQ. Here the CDR3 reads CASSQALPAGRYNEQFF. The CDR3 nucleotides are TGTGCCAGCAGCCAGGCCCTCCCAGCGGGGAGATACAATGAGCAGTTCTTC.